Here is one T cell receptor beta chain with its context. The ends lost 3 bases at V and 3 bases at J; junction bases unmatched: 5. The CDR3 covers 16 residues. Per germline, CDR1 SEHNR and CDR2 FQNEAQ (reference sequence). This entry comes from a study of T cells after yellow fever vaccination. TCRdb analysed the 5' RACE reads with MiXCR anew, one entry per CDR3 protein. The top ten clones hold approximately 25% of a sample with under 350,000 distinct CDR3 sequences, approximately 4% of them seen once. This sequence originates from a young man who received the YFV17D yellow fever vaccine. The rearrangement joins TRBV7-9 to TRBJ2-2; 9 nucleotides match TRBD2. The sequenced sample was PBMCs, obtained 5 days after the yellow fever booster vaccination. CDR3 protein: CASSFGLAGYTGELFF. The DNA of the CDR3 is TGTGCCAGCAGCTTCGGGCTAGCGGGGTACACCGGGGAGCTGTTTTTT. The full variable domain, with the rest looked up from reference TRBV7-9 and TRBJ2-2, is DTGVSQNPRHKITKRGQNVTFRCDPISEHNRLYWYRQTLGQGPEFLTYFQNEAQLEKSRLLSDRFSAERPKGSFSTLEIQRTEQGDSAMYLCASSFGLAGYTGELFFGEGSRLTVL.